A single sample is the source of the 21 T cell receptor beta chains below, sequenced in a study of OX40 agonist ivuxolimab in advanced cancers. Library prep was done by the immunoSEQ multiplex PCR assay. TCRdb's version of the immuneACCESS table is confined to in-frame rearrangements and falls short of the full clone set. An unresolved V gene accounts for under half of the shortfall where checked; the remainder is of unknown origin. This sample gives some 80,000 clones in total; 90% to 95% of them show up just once. In total, the top ten clones hold roughly 4.9% of the sample. Material: CD4+ or CD8+ T cells sorted from blood, obtained in a trial of the OX40 agonist ivuxolimab. The origin of the receptors is an adult with an advanced solid tumor such as melanoma, head and neck, liver or kidney cancer.

CDR3 sequence reads: CSAQGAGGYTF. The CDR3 DNA reads as TGCAGTGCCCAGGGGGCGGGTGGCTACACCTTC. The chain carries TRBV20-1 and TRBJ1-2; 8 bases match TRBD1. The length of the CDR3 is 11 residues. V shed 6 bases, J shed 7 bases, and the junction held 4 bases outside the gene matches. Germline V gene sequence: CDR1 DFQATT, CDR2 SNEGSKA (reference sequence).

This sequence joins TRBV11-3 and TRBJ2-5; no firm D call. Germline values: CDR1 SGHNT, CDR2 YENEEA. Deletions cut 8 bases from V and 5 bases from J, with 9 bases between. The CDR3 runs to 11 residues. CDR3 sequence reads: CASGPQETQYF. CDR3 sequence (DNA): TGTGCCAGCGGGCCCCAGGAGACCCAGTACTTC.

V and J are TRBV4-3 and TRBJ2-1; D gene unclear. Germline V gene lookup returns CDR1 LGHNA and CDR2 YSLEER. The germline V and J ends were trimmed by 0 bases and 8 bases, with 11 bases remaining between them. This CDR3 comprises 14 residues. This CDR3 reads CASSQDPLVDEQFF. In DNA form, the CDR3 reads TGCGCCAGCAGCCAAGATCCCCTGGTCGATGAGCAGTTCTTC.

This chain uses TRBV14 with TRBJ2-1, with 9 bases identical to TRBD2. Trimming cost V 1 base and J 8 bases; bases outside gene matches: 9. CDR1 and CDR2 from the germline V gene are SGHDN and FVKESK. The CDR3 is 16 residues long. Written as DNA, the CDR3 is TGTGCCAGCAGCCAAGGGGGCGGGAGGGCGGTTGATGAGCAGTTCTTC. This sequence encodes CASSQGGGRAVDEQFF.

J is TRBJ2-3 and V is TRBV20-1; D might be TRBD2 (5 bases). The V gene lost 5 bases and the J gene lost 10 bases, with 13 bases spanning the gap. Germline V lookup: CDR1 DFQATT, CDR2 SNEGSKA (reference sequence). The CDR3 extends over 11 amino acids. The CDR3 nucleotides are TGCAGTGCTCCTCTAGCTTCTGCGCAGTATTTT. Amino acid sequence: CSAPLASAQYF.

This clone occurred once. This chain connects TRBV11-2 to TRBJ2-5, with 7 bases lining up with TRBD1. The J call could be wrong; TRBJ2-7 is a better fit for the DNA end. From germline, CDR1 is SGHAT and CDR2 FQNNGV. CDR3 length: 13 residues. In DNA, the CDR3 is TGTGCCAGCAGCTTAGACAGGGGGAGCGAGCAGTACTTC. Protein product: CASSLDRGSEQYF.

The chain is built from TRBV28 and TRBJ1-4, with 9 bases aligning to TRBD1. There are 15 residues in the CDR3. From germline, CDR1 is MDHEN and CDR2 SYDVKM. V lost 2 bases, J lost 8 bases, and 6 bases stayed unmatched. This chain's CDR3 is CASSLVGQGDEKLFF. The CDR3 DNA is TGTGCCAGCAGTTTAGTGGGACAGGGTGACGAAAAACTGTTTTTT.

This clone was counted a single time. The chain combines TRBV15 with TRBJ2-4; D is tentatively TRBD1 or TRBD2 (5 bases each). This CDR3 comprises 14 residues. V lost 6 bases to trimming and J lost 2 bases, with 11 bases between them. Germline-derived CDR1 and CDR2 are LNHNV and YYDKDF (reference sequence). CDR3: CATSQGDTKNIQYF. The CDR3 DNA reads TGTGCCACCAGTCAGGGAGACACCAAAAACATTCAGTACTTC.

The chain's CDR3 is CASSLNPQGVDYGYTF. CDR3 nucleotides: TGTGCCAGCAGCTTAAACCCACAGGGGGTTGACTATGGCTACACCTTC. V and J are TRBV7-3 and TRBJ1-2, with 8 bases aligning to TRBD1. The CDR3 runs 16 residues. J lost 3 bases, V lost 1 base, and 7 bases had no gene match. In germline, CDR1 is SGHTA, CDR2 FQGTGA.

The chain employs TRBV6-1 and TRBJ2-2, with D hard to call. Germline-derived CDR1 and CDR2 are MNHNS and SASEGT. The CDR3 covers 13 residues. V lost 2 bases and J lost 6, with 7 bases in between. CDR3 loop: CASSETHSGELFF. CDR3 in DNA: TGTGCCAGCAGTGAAACCCATTCCGGGGAGCTGTTTTTT.

The chain is built from TRBV9 and TRBJ2-3; 9 bases map to TRBD2. The germline gives CDR1 SGDLS, CDR2 YYNGEE. With V trimmed by 7 bases and J by 2 bases, 11 bases remained unmatched. This CDR3 comprises 16 residues. The CDR3, as DNA: TGTGCCAGCGGTGGGACCGGGACTAGCACCACAGATACGCAGTATTTT. This sequence encodes CASGGTGTSTTDTQYF.

This sequence joins TRBV27 and TRBJ1-5; 7 bases are a match to TRBD1. This CDR3 spans 13 amino acids. J gave up 6 bases and V 6 bases, and 5 bases lay outside the gene matches. Germline CDR1 MNHEY, CDR2 SMNVEV (reference sequence). The CDR3 sequence: CASRGQAGQPQHF. The CDR3 nucleotides read TGTGCCAGCAGAGGACAGGCGGGTCAGCCCCAGCATTTT.

V usage is TRBV11-2 and J usage is TRBJ2-5, with D possibly matching TRBD1 (6 bases). Germline V CDR1 and CDR2: SGHAT, FQNNGV. The CDR3 extends over 14 amino acids. Trimming took off 1 base at V and 5 bases at J, with 11 bases between the two ends. The CDR3 coding sequence is TGTGCCAGCAGCTTAGGGGCAGGGGTGGAGACCCAGTACTTC. Protein: CASSLGAGVETQYF.

The chain links TRBV20-1 to TRBJ2-7; D remains unclear. CDR1 is DFQATT, CDR2 SNEGSKA, per germline (reference sequence). The CDR3 contains 10 residues. V was trimmed by 5 bases and J by 6 bases, leaving 8 bases between them. CDR3 amino acids: CSAHRAEQYF. The CDR3 nucleotides read TGCAGTGCTCATAGGGCCGAGCAGTACTTC.

Written as DNA, the CDR3 is TGTGCCAGCAGCTCAGCTAGCGGGAGAAACAGGGACGAGCAGTACTTC. Amino acids: CASSSASGRNRDEQYF. The chain recombines TRBV7-2 with TRBJ2-7, with TRBD2 matching over 10 bases. The germline V gene has CDR1 SGHTA and CDR2 FQGNSA. The CDR3 spans 16 residues. The junction had 11 bases not matched to a gene; V was cut back by 4 bases and J by 5 bases.

The rearrangement joins TRBV7-9 to TRBJ1-2; D possibly corresponds to TRBD1 (6 bases). V shed 5 bases and J shed 5 bases, with 9 bases lying between them. In germline, CDR1 is SEHNR, CDR2 FQNEAQ (reference sequence). The CDR3 is 12 amino acids. The DNA for the CDR3 is TGTGCCAGCAGCCTCGGACAGTATGGCTACACCTTC. Translation: CASSLGQYGYTF.

V and J are TRBV5-6 and TRBJ1-1; D remains ambiguous. CDR1 is SGHDT, CDR2 YYEEEE, per germline. This CDR3 has 14 amino acids. The V end lost 1 base, the J end lost 0 bases, and 7 bases lay between the germline ends. The CDR3 nucleotides read TGTGCCAGCAGCTTGCGCATCATGAACACTGAAGCTTTCTTT. Residues: CASSLRIMNTEAFF.

The V gene is TRBV27, the J gene TRBJ2-3, with D tentatively TRBD1 or TRBD2 (5 bases each). V dropped 8 bases and J dropped 2 bases, with 14 bases sitting between them. This CDR3 is 14 amino acids long. From germline, CDR1 is MNHEY and CDR2 SMNVEV (reference sequence). The CDR3 loop reads CASATGRLTDTQYF. In DNA form, the CDR3 reads TGTGCCAGCGCTACGGGACGGCTCACAGATACGCAGTATTTT.

The chain employs TRBV15 and TRBJ2-6; D remains unclear. Germline V CDR1 and CDR2: LNHNV, YYDKDF (reference sequence). The CDR3 is 16 residues long. Trimming shortened V by 5 bases and J by 1 base, and 12 bases separated the two germline ends. The chain's CDR3 is CATSGSRPSGANVLTF. In DNA, the CDR3 is TGTGCCACCAGCGGAAGTCGTCCTTCTGGGGCCAACGTCCTGACTTTC.

The V call is TRBV5-1, the J call TRBJ2-3, with no clear D. Germline assignment: CDR1 SGHRS and CDR2 YFSETQ. This CDR3 spans 15 amino acids. Deletions cut 5 bases from V and 4 bases from J, with 17 bases between. CDR3 sequence (DNA): TGCGCCAGCAGTATAAGACTCGTTTGGGCAGATACGCAGTATTTT. This gives the protein CASSIRLVWADTQYF.

The chain joins TRBV15 to TRBJ2-5, with D perhaps TRBD1 or TRBD2 (6 bases each). V lost 0 bases, J lost 2 bases, and 22 bases lay in between. Germline-derived CDR1 and CDR2 are LNHNV and YYDKDF (reference sequence). This CDR3 comprises 19 residues. CDR3 sequence: CATSREQGGLVGGQETQYF. For the CDR3, the DNA is TGTGCCACCAGCAGAGAACAGGGAGGTTTGGTGGGGGGTCAAGAGACCCAGTACTTC.